This T cell receptor beta chain was captured by sequencing in a study of blood T cell repertoires in COVID-19. As for the study in general: Sample material is recorded as cDNA or gDNA derived from T cells, B-cell-depleted T cells, or PBMCs.

This CDR3 contains 13 residues. Per germline, CDR1 SEHNR and CDR2 FQNEAQ (reference sequence). V lost 2 bases, J lost 4 bases, and 5 bases lay in between. This clone has a single count. Per the authors' pipeline: Reference gene primer amplification in the assay estimated nucleated cell counts. The protocol was immunoSEQ multiplex PCR, while the TCRdb copy is restricted to in-frame clones and leaves out a portion. That table furnishes V, J and clone size, whereas the DNA furnished D and trimming. The repertoire holds some 96,000 clones, 86% seen once, with about a tenth in the top ten. This chain uses TRBV7-9 with TRBJ2-2; D is unresolved. Specimen: peripheral blood. The clonotype comes from a man aged 50 to 60 with acute or convalescent COVID-19. CDR3 sequence (DNA): TGTGCCAGCAGCTTAAAGCCCACCGGGGAGCTGTTTTTT. Its translation is CASSLKPTGELFF.